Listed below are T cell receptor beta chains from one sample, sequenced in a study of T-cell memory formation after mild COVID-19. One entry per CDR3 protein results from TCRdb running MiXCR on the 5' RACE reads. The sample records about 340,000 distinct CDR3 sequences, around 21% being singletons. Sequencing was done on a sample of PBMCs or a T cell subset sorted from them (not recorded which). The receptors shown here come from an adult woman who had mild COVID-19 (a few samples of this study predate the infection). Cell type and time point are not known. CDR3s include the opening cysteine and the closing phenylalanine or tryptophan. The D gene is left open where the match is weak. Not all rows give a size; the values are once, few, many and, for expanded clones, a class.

CDR3 protein: CASSYSLGQGRTGELFF; CDR3 DNA: TGTGCCAGCAGTTACTCCTTGGGACAGGGACGCACCGGGGAGCTGTTTTTT; CDR3 length: 17; V gene: TRBV6-5; D gene: TRBD1; clone size: .; J gene: TRBJ2-2
CDR3 protein: CSTGDSLATNEKLFF; CDR3 DNA: TGCAGCACTGGGGACAGTCTTGCAACTAATGAAAAACTGTTTTTT; CDR3 length: 15; V gene: TRBV29-1; D gene: TRBD1; clone size: .; J gene: TRBJ1-4
CDR3 protein: CASSLLAGSNTGELFF; CDR3 DNA: TGTGCCAGCAGCCTACTAGCGGGGTCGAACACCGGGGAGCTGTTTTTT; CDR3 length: 16; V gene: TRBV4-2; D gene: TRBD2; clone size: few; J gene: TRBJ2-2
CDR3 protein: CATSDFSSGRAGEQFF; CDR3 DNA: TGTGCCACCAGTGATTTTTCTAGCGGGAGGGCCGGAGAGCAGTTCTTC; CDR3 length: 16; V gene: TRBV24-1; D gene: TRBD2; clone size: few; J gene: TRBJ2-1
CDR3 protein: CASSQSASGMSSYNEQFF; CDR3 DNA: TGTGCCAGCAGTCAATCGGCTAGCGGGATGAGCTCCTACAATGAGCAGTTCTTC; CDR3 length: 18; V gene: TRBV6-5; D gene: TRBD2; clone size: few; J gene: TRBJ2-1
CDR3 protein: CSGRTGTALETQYF; CDR3 DNA: TGCAGCGGGCGGACAGGGACCGCCCTGGAGACCCAGTACTTC; CDR3 length: 14; V gene: TRBV29-1; D gene: TRBD1; clone size: .; J gene: TRBJ2-5
CDR3 protein: CAWGTPGAETQYF; CDR3 DNA: TGTGCATGGGGGACTCCGGGCGCGGAGACCCAGTACTTC; CDR3 length: 13; V gene: TRBV30; D gene: .; clone size: few; J gene: TRBJ2-5
CDR3 protein: CASSLSQGAQPQHF; CDR3 DNA: TGTGCCAGCAGTTTGTCTCAGGGAGCTCAGCCCCAGCATTTT; CDR3 length: 14; V gene: TRBV12-3/TRBV12-4; D gene: .; clone size: .; J gene: TRBJ1-5
CDR3 protein: CASSDGPSTEAFF; CDR3 DNA: TGTGCCAGCAGCGATGGCCCAAGCACTGAAGCTTTCTTT; CDR3 length: 13; V gene: TRBV7-9; D gene: .; clone size: .; J gene: TRBJ1-1
CDR3 protein: CASSPQRGNYGYTF; CDR3 DNA: TGTGCCAGCAGTCCGCAGCGGGGCAACTATGGCTACACCTTC; CDR3 length: 14; V gene: TRBV7-9; D gene: .; clone size: .; J gene: TRBJ1-2
CDR3 protein: CATSNGANNEQFF; CDR3 DNA: TGTGCCACCAGTAATGGGGCGAACAATGAGCAGTTCTTC; CDR3 length: 13; V gene: TRBV24-1; D gene: .; clone size: few; J gene: TRBJ2-1
CDR3 protein: CSAHRGRGEQYF; CDR3 DNA: TGCAGCGCGCACAGGGGGCGCGGCGAGCAGTACTTC; CDR3 length: 12; V gene: TRBV29-1; D gene: TRBD1; clone size: .; J gene: TRBJ2-7
CDR3 protein: CASSPRTGGLNSPLHF; CDR3 DNA: TGTGCCAGCAGCCCTCGGACAGGGGGCCTTAATTCACCCCTCCACTTT; CDR3 length: 16; V gene: TRBV9; D gene: TRBD1; clone size: many; J gene: TRBJ1-6
CDR3 protein: CASSPLTSGSGNIQYF; CDR3 DNA: TGCGCCAGCAGCCCCTTGACTAGCGGGAGTGGGAACATTCAGTACTTC; CDR3 length: 16; V gene: TRBV4-3; D gene: TRBD2; clone size: .; J gene: TRBJ2-4
CDR3 protein: CASSLTRENTGELFF; CDR3 DNA: TGTGCCAGCAGCTTAACGAGGGAGAACACCGGGGAGCTGTTTTTT; CDR3 length: 15; V gene: TRBV7-3; D gene: .; clone size: .; J gene: TRBJ2-2
CDR3 protein: CATNGNTGELFF; CDR3 DNA: TGTGCCACCAACGGGAACACCGGGGAGCTGTTTTTT; CDR3 length: 12; V gene: TRBV24-1; D gene: .; clone size: few; J gene: TRBJ2-2
CDR3 protein: CASSQSSGTQYF; CDR3 DNA: TGTGCCAGCAGCCAATCTTCGGGTACGCAGTATTTT; CDR3 length: 12; V gene: TRBV4-2; D gene: .; clone size: .; J gene: TRBJ2-3
CDR3 protein: CASSDSGDRSYF; CDR3 DNA: TGTGCCAGCAGCGATAGCGGGGACAGGTCCTACTTC; CDR3 length: 12; V gene: TRBV7-9; D gene: .; clone size: .; J gene: TRBJ2-7
CDR3 protein: CASRPGLAGETGELFF; CDR3 DNA: TGCGCCAGCAGGCCGGGACTAGCGGGAGAAACCGGGGAGCTGTTTTTT; CDR3 length: 16; V gene: TRBV4-3; D gene: TRBD2; clone size: few; J gene: TRBJ2-2
CDR3 protein: CSARDPQGGTEAFF; CDR3 DNA: TGCAGTGCTAGAGATCCACAGGGAGGCACTGAAGCTTTCTTT; CDR3 length: 14; V gene: TRBV20-1; D gene: .; clone size: few; J gene: TRBJ1-1
CDR3 protein: CASSQDIRQGGGETQYF; CDR3 DNA: TGTGCCAGCAGCCAAGATATCCGACAGGGGGGTGGAGAGACCCAGTACTTC; CDR3 length: 17; V gene: TRBV3-1; D gene: TRBD1; clone size: .; J gene: TRBJ2-5
CDR3 protein: CATSRGKGSGHQHF; CDR3 DNA: TGTGCCACCAGCAGAGGAAAAGGTTCTGGGCACCAGCATTTT; CDR3 length: 14; V gene: TRBV15; D gene: .; clone size: .; J gene: TRBJ1-5
CDR3 protein: CASSGPGTSGGYGQFF; CDR3 DNA: TGTGCCAGCAGTGGACCAGGGACTAGCGGGGGTTATGGGCAGTTCTTC; CDR3 length: 16; V gene: TRBV6-2/TRBV6-3; D gene: TRBD2; clone size: few; J gene: TRBJ2-1
CDR3 protein: CSALAEGWGTDTQYF; CDR3 DNA: TGCAGTGCCCTCGCAGAAGGGTGGGGAACAGATACGCAGTATTTT; CDR3 length: 15; V gene: TRBV20-1; D gene: .; clone size: .; J gene: TRBJ2-3
CDR3 protein: CSAPSSGVKETQYF; CDR3 DNA: TGCAGTGCCCCCTCCAGCGGGGTAAAAGAGACCCAGTACTTC; CDR3 length: 14; V gene: TRBV20-1; D gene: TRBD2; clone size: .; J gene: TRBJ2-5
CDR3 protein: CAIRDIKNNSPLHF; CDR3 DNA: TGTGCCATCAGGGACATCAAGAATAATTCACCCCTCCACTTT; CDR3 length: 14; V gene: TRBV10-3; D gene: .; clone size: .; J gene: TRBJ1-6
CDR3 protein: CASSLDLARNTIYF; CDR3 DNA: TGTGCCAGCAGTTTAGACTTGGCACGAAACACCATATATTTT; CDR3 length: 14; V gene: TRBV12-3/TRBV12-4; D gene: .; clone size: .; J gene: TRBJ1-3
CDR3 protein: CASSWGQGDEQYF; CDR3 DNA: TGTGCCAGCAGCTGGGGACAGGGGGACGAGCAGTACTTC; CDR3 length: 13; V gene: TRBV7-9; D gene: TRBD1; clone size: few; J gene: TRBJ2-7
CDR3 protein: CASSHTGGAKNIQYF; CDR3 DNA: TGTGCCAGCAGCCACACAGGGGGAGCCAAAAACATTCAGTACTTC; CDR3 length: 15; V gene: TRBV25-1; D gene: TRBD1; clone size: .; J gene: TRBJ2-4
CDR3 protein: CASSYAGVYGYTF; CDR3 DNA: TGTGCCAGCAGTTACGCAGGGGTCTATGGCTACACCTTC; CDR3 length: 13; V gene: TRBV27; D gene: .; clone size: .; J gene: TRBJ1-2
CDR3 protein: CASSLDQGGARTQYF; CDR3 DNA: TGTGCCAGCAGCTTAGATCAAGGGGGAGCAAGAACGCAGTATTTT; CDR3 length: 15; V gene: TRBV11-2; D gene: .; clone size: .; J gene: TRBJ2-3
CDR3 protein: CASSLRSIYNEQFF; CDR3 DNA: TGTGCCAGCAGCTTAAGGTCTATCTACAATGAGCAGTTCTTC; CDR3 length: 14; V gene: TRBV7-9; D gene: .; clone size: .; J gene: TRBJ2-1
CDR3 protein: CASSWTGATYEQYF; CDR3 DNA: TGTGCCAGCAGCTGGACAGGGGCAACCTACGAGCAGTACTTC; CDR3 length: 14; V gene: TRBV7-2; D gene: TRBD1; clone size: many; J gene: TRBJ2-7
CDR3 protein: CSVEGGDRGWADTQYF; CDR3 DNA: TGCAGCGTTGAAGGAGGCGACAGGGGTTGGGCAGATACGCAGTATTTT; CDR3 length: 16; V gene: TRBV29-1; D gene: TRBD1; clone size: .; J gene: TRBJ2-3
CDR3 protein: CASSLLEETQYF; CDR3 DNA: TGTGCCAGCAGCTTACTTGAAGAGACCCAGTACTTC; CDR3 length: 12; V gene: TRBV12-3/TRBV12-4; D gene: .; clone size: many; J gene: TRBJ2-5
CDR3 protein: CSPQRKTGPTEAFF; CDR3 DNA: TGCAGTCCGCAAAGAAAAACAGGGCCCACTGAAGCTTTCTTT; CDR3 length: 14; V gene: TRBV20-1; D gene: .; clone size: .; J gene: TRBJ1-1
CDR3 protein: CASSSFNYEQFF; CDR3 DNA: TGTGCCAGCAGCTCGTTTAACTATGAGCAGTTCTTC; CDR3 length: 12; V gene: TRBV2; D gene: .; clone size: .; J gene: TRBJ2-1
CDR3 protein: CASRGPPDTQYF; CDR3 DNA: TGTGCCAGCAGGGGACCGCCCGATACGCAGTATTTT; CDR3 length: 12; V gene: TRBV12-3/TRBV12-4; D gene: .; clone size: .; J gene: TRBJ2-3
CDR3 protein: CASSPSGDYEKLFF; CDR3 DNA: TGTGCCAGCAGCCCTAGCGGGGACTATGAAAAACTGTTTTTT; CDR3 length: 14; V gene: TRBV7-9; D gene: .; clone size: .; J gene: TRBJ1-4
CDR3 protein: CASSLVPQGEAFF; CDR3 DNA: TGTGCCAGCAGCTTAGTCCCTCAGGGCGAAGCTTTCTTT; CDR3 length: 13; V gene: TRBV11-2; D gene: .; clone size: once; J gene: TRBJ1-1
CDR3 protein: CASSQGNRFPYEQYF; CDR3 DNA: TGCGCCAGCAGCCAAGGAAACAGGTTTCCGTACGAGCAGTACTTC; CDR3 length: 15; V gene: TRBV4-3; D gene: .; clone size: few; J gene: TRBJ2-7
CDR3 protein: CASSLYPSGSQTGELFF; CDR3 DNA: TGTGCCAGCAGCTTATATCCTAGCGGGAGTCAAACCGGGGAGCTGTTTTTT; CDR3 length: 17; V gene: TRBV7-6; D gene: TRBD2; clone size: .; J gene: TRBJ2-2
CDR3 protein: CASSPERGMAEAFF; CDR3 DNA: TGCGCCAGCAGCCCGGAAAGGGGAATGGCTGAAGCTTTCTTT; CDR3 length: 14; V gene: TRBV5-1; D gene: .; clone size: many; J gene: TRBJ1-1
CDR3 protein: CSVEVRSNTEAFF; CDR3 DNA: TGCAGCGTTGAAGTTAGATCGAACACTGAAGCTTTCTTT; CDR3 length: 13; V gene: TRBV29-1; D gene: .; clone size: .; J gene: TRBJ1-1
CDR3 protein: CASRLGAGGPTGELFF; CDR3 DNA: TGTGCCAGCCGCTTGGGGGCAGGGGGCCCCACCGGGGAGCTGTTTTTT; CDR3 length: 16; V gene: TRBV7-9; D gene: TRBD1; clone size: few; J gene: TRBJ2-2
CDR3 protein: CSVRRSAEEQYF; CDR3 DNA: TGCAGCGTTCGGAGAAGCGCGGAAGAGCAGTACTTC; CDR3 length: 12; V gene: TRBV29-1; D gene: .; clone size: many; J gene: TRBJ2-7
CDR3 protein: CASSLEQDYEQYF; CDR3 DNA: TGCGCCAGCAGCTTGGAACAAGACTACGAGCAGTACTTC; CDR3 length: 13; V gene: TRBV5-1; D gene: .; clone size: .; J gene: TRBJ2-7
CDR3 protein: CASSPQSNEQFF; CDR3 DNA: TGTGCCAGCAGCCCACAGAGCAATGAGCAGTTCTTC; CDR3 length: 12; V gene: TRBV12-3/TRBV12-4; D gene: .; clone size: .; J gene: TRBJ2-1
CDR3 protein: CACTPEDRAGEQYF; CDR3 DNA: TGTGCCTGTACTCCGGAGGACAGGGCGGGCGAGCAGTACTTC; CDR3 length: 14; V gene: TRBV5-5; D gene: TRBD1; clone size: few; J gene: TRBJ2-7
CDR3 protein: CSVVRGRLGYTF; CDR3 DNA: TGCAGCGTTGTGAGGGGGAGACTGGGCTACACCTTC; CDR3 length: 12; V gene: TRBV29-1; D gene: .; clone size: few; J gene: TRBJ1-2
CDR3 protein: CASSVKGQVVGETQYF; CDR3 DNA: TGTGCCAGCAGTGTAAAGGGACAGGTCGTTGGGGAGACCCAGTACTTC; CDR3 length: 16; V gene: TRBV2; D gene: TRBD1; clone size: few; J gene: TRBJ2-5
CDR3 protein: CASSPRGEQFF; CDR3 DNA: TGTGCCAGCAGCCCGCGGGGAGAGCAGTTCTTC; CDR3 length: 11; V gene: TRBV12-3/TRBV12-4; D gene: .; clone size: many; J gene: TRBJ2-1
CDR3 protein: CASSQVGRRIGELFF; CDR3 DNA: TGCGCCAGCAGCCAAGTGGGGCGTAGGATCGGGGAGCTGTTTTTT; CDR3 length: 15; V gene: TRBV4-1; D gene: .; clone size: few; J gene: TRBJ2-2